This T cell receptor beta chain was sequenced in a study of blood T cell repertoires in COVID-19. About the research overall: Whether acute or convalescent, the COVID-19 samples came from the United States, Italy and Spain.

The data were produced by immunoSEQ multiplex PCR, yet TCRdb's version contains in-frame clones alone and is incomplete. The table has 300,000 or so clones, approximately 85% seen once. The V gene's germline CDR1 is MNHEY and CDR2 SMNVEV (reference sequence). The CDR3 has 16 residues. Losses at the gene ends were 7 bases for V and 2 bases for J; bases not matched to a gene: 8. The sequence was collected from a woman aged 50 to 60 with acute or convalescent COVID-19. Sequences were obtained from peripheral blood. The rearrangement uses TRBV27 and TRBJ2-3, with 11 bases aligning to TRBD2. The CDR3 nucleotides read TGTGCCAGCAATGCCGGGACTAGCGGTCTCACAGATACGCAGTATTTT. This encodes CASNAGTSGLTDTQYF.